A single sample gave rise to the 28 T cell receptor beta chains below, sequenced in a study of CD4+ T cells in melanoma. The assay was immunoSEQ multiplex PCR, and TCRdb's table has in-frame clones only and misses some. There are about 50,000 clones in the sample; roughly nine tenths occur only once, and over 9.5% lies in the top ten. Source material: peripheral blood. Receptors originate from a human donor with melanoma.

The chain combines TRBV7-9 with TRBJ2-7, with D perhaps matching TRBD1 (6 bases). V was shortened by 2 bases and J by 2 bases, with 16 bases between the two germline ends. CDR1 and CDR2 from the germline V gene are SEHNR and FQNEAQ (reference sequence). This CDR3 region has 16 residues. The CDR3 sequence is CASSLYRTDFTYEQYF. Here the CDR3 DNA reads TGTGCCAGCAGCTTATATCGGACAGACTTCACCTACGAGCAGTACTTC.

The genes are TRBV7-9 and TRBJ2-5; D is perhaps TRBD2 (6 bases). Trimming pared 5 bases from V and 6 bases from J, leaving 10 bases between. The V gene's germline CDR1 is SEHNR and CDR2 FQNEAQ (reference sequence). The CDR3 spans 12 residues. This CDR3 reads CASSPGGQTQYF. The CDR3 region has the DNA TGTGCCAGCAGCCCCGGGGGACAGACCCAGTACTTC.

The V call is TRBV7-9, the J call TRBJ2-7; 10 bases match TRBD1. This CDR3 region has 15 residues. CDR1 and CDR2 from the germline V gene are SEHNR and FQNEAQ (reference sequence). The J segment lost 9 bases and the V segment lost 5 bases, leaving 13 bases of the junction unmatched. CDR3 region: CASSQARTGGFGQYF. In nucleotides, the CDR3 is TGTGCCAGCAGCCAAGCTCGGACAGGGGGTTTCGGGCAGTACTTC.

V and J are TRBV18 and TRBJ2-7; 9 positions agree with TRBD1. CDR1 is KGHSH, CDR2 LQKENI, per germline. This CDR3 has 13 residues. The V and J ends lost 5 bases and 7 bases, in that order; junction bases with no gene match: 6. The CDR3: CASSATGGIEQYF. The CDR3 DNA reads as TGTGCCAGCTCAGCGACAGGGGGTATAGAGCAGTACTTC. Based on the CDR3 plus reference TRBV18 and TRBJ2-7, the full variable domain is NAGVMQNPRHLVRRRGQEARLRCSPMKGHSHVYWYRQLPEEGLKFMVYLQKENIIDESGMPKERFSAEFPKEGPSILRIQQVVRGDSAAYFCASSATGGIEQYFGPGTRLTVT.

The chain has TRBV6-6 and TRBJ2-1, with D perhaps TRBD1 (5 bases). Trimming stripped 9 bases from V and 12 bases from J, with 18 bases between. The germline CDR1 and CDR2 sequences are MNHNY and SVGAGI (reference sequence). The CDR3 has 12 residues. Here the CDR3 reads CASFRAMHGQFF. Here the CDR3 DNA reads TGTGCCAGTTTCAGGGCAATGCACGGGCAGTTCTTC.

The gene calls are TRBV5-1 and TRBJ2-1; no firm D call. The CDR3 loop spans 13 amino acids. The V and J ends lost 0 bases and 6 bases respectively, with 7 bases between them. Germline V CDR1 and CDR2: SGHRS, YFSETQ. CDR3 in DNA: TGCGCCAGCAGCTTGGGGAAGACCAATGAGCAGTTCTTC. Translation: CASSLGKTNEQFF.

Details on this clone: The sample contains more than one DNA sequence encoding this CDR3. CDR3 nucleotides: TGTGCCAGCAGTGAAGATGCAGGGTACGGAGGCTACACCTTC. Translating gives CASSEDAGYGGYTF. V usage is TRBV6-1 and J usage is TRBJ1-2, with a weak D call TRBD1 (5 bases). This CDR3 region has 14 residues. The germline V gene encodes CDR1 MNHNS and CDR2 SASEGT. Between the trimmed V and J ends, which lost 1 base and 8 bases, there was a span of 14 bases.

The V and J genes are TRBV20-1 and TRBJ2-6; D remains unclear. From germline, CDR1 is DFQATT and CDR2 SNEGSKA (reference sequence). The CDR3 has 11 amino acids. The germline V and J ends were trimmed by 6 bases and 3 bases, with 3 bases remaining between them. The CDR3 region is CSAVGANVLTF. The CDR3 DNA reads TGCAGTGCGGTTGGGGCCAACGTCCTGACTTTC.

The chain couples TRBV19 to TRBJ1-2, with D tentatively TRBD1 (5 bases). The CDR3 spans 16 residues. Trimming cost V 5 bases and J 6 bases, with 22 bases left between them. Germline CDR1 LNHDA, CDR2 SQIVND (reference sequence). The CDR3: CASSLLPGLEQDGYTF. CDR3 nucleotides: TGTGCCAGTAGTCTCCTTCCGGGACTCGAGCAGGATGGCTACACCTTC.

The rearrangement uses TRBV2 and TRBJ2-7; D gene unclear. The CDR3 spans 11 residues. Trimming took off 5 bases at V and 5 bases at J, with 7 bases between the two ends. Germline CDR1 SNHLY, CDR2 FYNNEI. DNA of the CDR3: TGTGCCAGCAGTTATAGCCACGAGCAGTACTTC. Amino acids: CASSYSHEQYF.

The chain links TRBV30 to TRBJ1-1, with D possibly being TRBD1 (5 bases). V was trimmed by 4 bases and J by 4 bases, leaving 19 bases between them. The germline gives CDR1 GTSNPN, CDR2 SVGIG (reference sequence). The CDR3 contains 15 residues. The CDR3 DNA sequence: TGTGCCTGGAAATATGTTAGGCCTAGGGGCACTGAAGCTTTCTTT. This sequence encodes CAWKYVRPRGTEAFF.

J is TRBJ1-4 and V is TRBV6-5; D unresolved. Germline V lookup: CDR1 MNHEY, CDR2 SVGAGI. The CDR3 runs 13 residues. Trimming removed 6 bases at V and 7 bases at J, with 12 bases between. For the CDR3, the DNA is TGTGCCAGCAGCACCGGCCCCGGTGAAAAACTGTTTTTT. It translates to CASSTGPGEKLFF.

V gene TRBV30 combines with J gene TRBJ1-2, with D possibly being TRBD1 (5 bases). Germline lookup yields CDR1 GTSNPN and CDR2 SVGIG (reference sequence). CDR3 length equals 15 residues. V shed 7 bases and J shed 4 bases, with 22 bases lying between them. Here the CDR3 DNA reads TGTGCCTTTACGGTAGACAGCGCCTTAGTCTATGGCTACACCTTC. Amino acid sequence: CAFTVDSALVYGYTF.

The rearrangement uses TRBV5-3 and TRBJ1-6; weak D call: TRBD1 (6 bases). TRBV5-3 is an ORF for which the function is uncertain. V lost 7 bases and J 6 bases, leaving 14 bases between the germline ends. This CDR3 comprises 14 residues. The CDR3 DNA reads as TGTGCCAGAGGCTGGCCGACAGGTAATTCACCCCTCCACTTT. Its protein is CARGWPTGNSPLHF.

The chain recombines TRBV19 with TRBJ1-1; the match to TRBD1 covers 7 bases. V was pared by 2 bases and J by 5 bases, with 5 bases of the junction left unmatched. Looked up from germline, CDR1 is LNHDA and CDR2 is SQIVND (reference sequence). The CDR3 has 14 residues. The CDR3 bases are TGTGCCAGTAGTATAATGGACAGGATTACTGAAGCTTTCTTT. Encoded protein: CASSIMDRITEAFF.

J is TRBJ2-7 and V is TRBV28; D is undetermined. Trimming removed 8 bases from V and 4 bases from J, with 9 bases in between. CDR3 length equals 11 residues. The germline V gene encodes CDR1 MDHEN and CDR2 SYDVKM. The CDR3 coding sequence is TGTGCCAGCGGTATCGATTACGAGCAGTACTTC. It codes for CASGIDYEQYF.

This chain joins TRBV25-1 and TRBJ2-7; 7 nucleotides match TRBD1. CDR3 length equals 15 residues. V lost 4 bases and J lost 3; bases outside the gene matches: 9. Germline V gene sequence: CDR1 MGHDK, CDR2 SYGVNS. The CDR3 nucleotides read TGTGCCAGCAGTGGACTCACAGGGGACATCTACGAGCAGTACTTC. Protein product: CASSGLTGDIYEQYF.

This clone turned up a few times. This chain's CDR3 is CASSQDTGSSYEQYF. The DNA for the CDR3 is TGTGCCAGCAGCCAAGATACGGGGTCGTCCTACGAGCAGTACTTC. This chain joins TRBV4-2 and TRBJ2-7; perhaps TRBD2 as D (5 bases). V was trimmed by 0 bases and J by 1 base, leaving 10 bases between them. Germline V gives CDR1 LGHNA, CDR2 YNFKEQ. The CDR3 contains 15 residues.

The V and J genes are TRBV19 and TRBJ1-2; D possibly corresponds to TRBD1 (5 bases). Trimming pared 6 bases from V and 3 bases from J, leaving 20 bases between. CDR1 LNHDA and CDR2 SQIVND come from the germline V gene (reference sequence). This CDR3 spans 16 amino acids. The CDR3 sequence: CASRPNGWGYDYGYTF. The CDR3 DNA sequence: TGTGCCAGTAGACCCAATGGGTGGGGGTACGACTATGGCTACACCTTC.

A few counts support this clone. CDR3 in amino acids: CASSTGQSSYEQYF. The CDR3 nucleotides are TGTGCCAGCAGCACAGGGCAAAGCTCCTACGAGCAGTACTTC. V usage is TRBV6-5 and J usage is TRBJ2-7; possibly TRBD1 for D (6 bases). Trimming took 6 bases from V and 0 from J, leaving 12 bases between them. Germline lookup yields CDR1 MNHEY and CDR2 SVGAGI. CDR3 length: 14 amino acids.

This chain's CDR3 is CASSYLTGTNYGYTF. The CDR3 nucleotides read TGTGCCAGCAGTTACCTTACAGGGACCAACTATGGCTACACCTTC. The chain uses TRBV14 and TRBJ1-2, with a possible D match to TRBD1 (6 bases). The CDR3 spans 15 residues. V lost 6 bases and J 2 bases, leaving 16 bases between the germline ends. The V gene's germline CDR1 is SGHDN and CDR2 FVKESK.

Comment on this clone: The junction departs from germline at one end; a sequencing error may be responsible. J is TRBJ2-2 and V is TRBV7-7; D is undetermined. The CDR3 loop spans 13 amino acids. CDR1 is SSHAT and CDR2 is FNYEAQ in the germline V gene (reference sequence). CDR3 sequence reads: CASSLAVERELFF. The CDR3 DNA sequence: TGTGCTAGCAGCTTAGCTGTTGAAAGGGAGCTGTTTTTT.

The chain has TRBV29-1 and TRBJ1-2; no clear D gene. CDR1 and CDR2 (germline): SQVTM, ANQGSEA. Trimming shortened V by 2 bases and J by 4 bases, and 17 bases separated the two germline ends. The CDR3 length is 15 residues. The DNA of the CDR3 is TGCAGCGTTGAAAAGGCCGCTTTAGGTGCCTATGGCTACACCTTC. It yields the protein CSVEKAALGAYGYTF.

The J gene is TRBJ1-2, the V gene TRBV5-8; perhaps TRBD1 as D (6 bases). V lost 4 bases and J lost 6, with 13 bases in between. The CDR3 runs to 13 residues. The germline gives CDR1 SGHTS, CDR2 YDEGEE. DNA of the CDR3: TGTGCCAGCAGCCTCAGGGGTATCGATGGCTACACCTTC. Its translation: CASSLRGIDGYTF.

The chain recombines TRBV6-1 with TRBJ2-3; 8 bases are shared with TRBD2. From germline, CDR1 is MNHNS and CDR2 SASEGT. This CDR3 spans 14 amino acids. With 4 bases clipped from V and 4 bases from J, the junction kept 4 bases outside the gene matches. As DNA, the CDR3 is TGTGCCAGCAGTGTCCAGACTAGCGCAGATACGCAGTATTTT. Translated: CASSVQTSADTQYF.

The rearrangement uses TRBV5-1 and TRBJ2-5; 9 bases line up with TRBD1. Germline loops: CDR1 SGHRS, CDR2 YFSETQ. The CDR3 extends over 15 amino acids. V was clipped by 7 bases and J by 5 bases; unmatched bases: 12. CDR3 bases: TGCGCCAGCGGTCCGGGGGACAGGGACCGGGAGACCCAGTACTTC. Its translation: CASGPGDRDRETQYF.

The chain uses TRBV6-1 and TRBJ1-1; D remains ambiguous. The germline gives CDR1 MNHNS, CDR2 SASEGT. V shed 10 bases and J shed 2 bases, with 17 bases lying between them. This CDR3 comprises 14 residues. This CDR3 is CANEYREGNTEAFF. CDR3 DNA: TGTGCCAATGAGTACAGAGAGGGAAACACTGAAGCTTTCTTT.

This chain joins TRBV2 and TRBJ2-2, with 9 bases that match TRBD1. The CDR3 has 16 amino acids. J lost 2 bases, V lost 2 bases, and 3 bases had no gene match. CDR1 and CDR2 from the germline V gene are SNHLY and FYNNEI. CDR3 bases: TGTGCCAGCAGTGAATGGGACAGGGTTAACACCGGGGAGCTGTTTTTT. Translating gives CASSEWDRVNTGELFF.